The 4 T cell receptor beta chains listed next were all sequenced from one sample in a study of circulating CD8 cells and anti-PD-1 response in melanoma. From live CD3+CD8+TCRalphabeta+ cells, four PD-1 and/or TIGIT subsets were sorted. TCR libraries were prepared from roughly 14 ng of total RNA with the QIAseq Immune Repertoire TCR panel. TCRdb re-analysed the reads in MiXCR, keeping a single row per CDR3 protein. Counted here are several hundred distinct CDR3 sequences, 6.2% occurring once; the ten biggest clones make up approximately 44%. Material: CD8+ T cells from PBMCs, obtained at baseline or after one month of anti-PD-1 therapy (not recorded which). Receptor source: a human donor with melanoma.

The chain is built from TRBV19 and TRBJ2-2; D might be TRBD1 or TRBD2, each matching 5 bases. Deletions cut 7 bases from V and 7 bases from J, with 25 bases between. The CDR3 is 17 amino acids. Per the germline V gene, CDR1 is LNHDA and CDR2 is SQIVND (reference sequence). In nucleotides, the CDR3 is TGTGCCAGTACTCAGACAGACATATATGCGGAGGTCGGGGAGCTGTTTTTT. Its protein is CASTQTDIYAEVGELFF.

This clonotype is large by share. V gene TRBV5-6 combines with J gene TRBJ1-3; D unresolved. Between the trimmed V and J ends, which lost 2 bases and 3 bases, there was a span of 12 bases. Germline CDR1 is SGHDT and CDR2 is YYEEEE. This CDR3 is 15 amino acids long. CDR3 amino acids: CASSFSRLGGNTIYF. The CDR3 region has the DNA TGTGCCAGCAGCTTTTCGCGGCTAGGTGGAAACACCATATATTTT.

By proportion, this clonotype is large. The rearrangement links TRBV7-9 to TRBJ2-1; D is possibly TRBD1 (6 bases). The ends were cut back, 5 bases at V and 1 base at J, with 12 bases in the middle. This CDR3 contains 15 residues. Germline lookup yields CDR1 SEHNR and CDR2 FQNEAQ (reference sequence). The CDR3 spells CASSHREGSYNEQFF. The CDR3 region has the DNA TGTGCCAGCAGCCACAGGGAAGGGTCCTACAATGAGCAGTTCTTC.

In its sample, this clonotype is large. The V gene is TRBV29-1, the J gene TRBJ1-2, with D possibly being TRBD1 (6 bases). The CDR3 has 12 residues. The ends were cut back, 4 bases at V and 2 bases at J, with 8 bases in the middle. CDR1 and CDR2 (germline): SQVTM, ANQGSEA. The CDR3 DNA follows: TGCAGCGTTGGAACAGGGAACTATGGCTACACCTTC. This sequence encodes CSVGTGNYGYTF. The whole variable domain, filled in from reference TRBV29-1 and TRBJ1-2, reads SAVISQKPSRDICQRGTSLTIQCQVDSQVTMMFWYRQQPGQSLTLIATANQGSEATYESGFVIDKFPISRPNLTFSTLTVSNMSPEDSSIYLCSVGTGNYGYTFGSGTRLTVV.